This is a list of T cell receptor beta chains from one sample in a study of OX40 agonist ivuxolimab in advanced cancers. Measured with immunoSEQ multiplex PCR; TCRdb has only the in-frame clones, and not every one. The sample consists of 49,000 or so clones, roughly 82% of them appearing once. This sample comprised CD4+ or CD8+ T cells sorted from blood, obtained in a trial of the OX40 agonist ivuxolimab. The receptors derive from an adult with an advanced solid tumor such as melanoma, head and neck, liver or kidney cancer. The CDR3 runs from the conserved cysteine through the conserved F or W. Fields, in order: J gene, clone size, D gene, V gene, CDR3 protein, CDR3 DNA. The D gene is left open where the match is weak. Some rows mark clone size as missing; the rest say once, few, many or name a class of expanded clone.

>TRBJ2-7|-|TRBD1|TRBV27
CASTRDRASYEQYF
TGTGCCAGCACCCGAGACAGGGCCTCCTACGAGCAGTACTTC
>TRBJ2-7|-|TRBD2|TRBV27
CASSTASGRTPYEQYF
TGTGCCAGCAGCACAGCTAGCGGGAGGACACCCTACGAGCAGTACTTC
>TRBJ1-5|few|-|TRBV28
CASSWDRYRAQHF
TGTGCCAGCAGTTGGGACCGCTACAGGGCCCAGCATTTT
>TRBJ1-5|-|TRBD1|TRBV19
CASSMTGGVNQPQHF
TGTGCCAGTAGTATGACAGGGGGAGTCAATCAGCCCCAGCATTTT
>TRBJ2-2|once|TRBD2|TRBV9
CASSVASGGIGGGELFF
TGTGCCAGCAGCGTAGCTAGCGGGGGGATCGGCGGCGGGGAGCTGTTTTTT
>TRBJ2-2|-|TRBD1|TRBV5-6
CASSLTGGTNTGELFF
TGTGCCAGCAGCTTGACAGGGGGCACGAACACCGGGGAGCTGTTTTTT
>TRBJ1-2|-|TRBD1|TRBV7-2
CASSHPRQGHGYTF
TGTGCCAGCAGCCACCCTCGACAGGGGCATGGCTACACCTTC
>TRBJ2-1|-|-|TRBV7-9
CASSLGGVPYNEQFF
TGTGCCAGCAGCTTAGGGGGAGTTCCCTACAATGAGCAGTTCTTC
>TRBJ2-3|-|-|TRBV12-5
CASGLGALMSPSTDTQYF
TGTGCTAGTGGTTTGGGGGCTCTCATGAGCCCTAGCACAGATACGCAGTATTTT
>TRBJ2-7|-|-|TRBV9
CASSVGLDSGYEQYF
TGTGCCAGCAGCGTAGGATTGGACTCGGGCTACGAGCAGTACTTC
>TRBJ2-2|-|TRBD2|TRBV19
CASRGTTKTRGSNTGELFF
TGTGCCAGTAGGGGGACTACTAAGACGCGGGGTTCGAACACCGGGGAGCTGTTTTTT
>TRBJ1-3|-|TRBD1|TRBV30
CAFRTGGPRTIYF
TGTGCCTTCCGGACAGGGGGTCCCCGGACCATATATTTT
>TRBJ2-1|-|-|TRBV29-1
CSVEDRTASYYNEQFF
TGCAGCGTTGAAGATCGGACGGCTTCCTACTACAATGAGCAGTTCTTC
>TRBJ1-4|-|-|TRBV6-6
CASSYDSATNEKLFF
TGTGCCAGCAGTTACGACAGTGCAACTAATGAAAAACTGTTTTTT
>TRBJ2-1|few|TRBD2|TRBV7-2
CASSLQGRGGYNEQFF
TGTGCCAGCAGCTTACAAGGGCGGGGGGGCTACAATGAGCAGTTCTTC
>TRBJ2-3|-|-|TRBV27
CASSLSDFTDTQYF
TGTGCCAGCAGTTTATCCGATTTCACAGATACGCAGTATTTT
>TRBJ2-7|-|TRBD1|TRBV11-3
CASSSLRYRGHEQYF
TGTGCCAGCAGCTCGCTACGCTACAGGGGGCATGAGCAGTACTTC
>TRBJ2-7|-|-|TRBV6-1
CASSEGAGIIYEQYF
TGTGCCAGCAGTGAAGGTGCGGGTATCATCTACGAGCAGTACTTC
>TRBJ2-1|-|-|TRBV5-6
CASSLFLSTSYNEQFF
TGTGCCAGCAGCTTGTTTCTCAGTACCTCCTACAATGAGCAGTTCTTC
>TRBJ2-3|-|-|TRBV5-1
CASSLEARSTDTQYF
TGCGCCAGCAGCTTGGAGGCGCGTAGCACAGATACGCAGTATTTT
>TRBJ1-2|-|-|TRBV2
CASSFGTLYGYTF
TGTGCCAGCAGTTTTGGGACCCTCTATGGCTACACCTTC
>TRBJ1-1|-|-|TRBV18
CASSPVDGAAREAFF
TGTGCCAGCTCACCGGTCGACGGCGCCGCACGCGAAGCTTTCTTT
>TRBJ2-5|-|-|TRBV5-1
CASRAPRKTQYF
TGCGCCAGCAGGGCACCTCGGAAGACCCAGTACTTC
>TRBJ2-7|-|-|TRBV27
CASSLSSTYEQYF
TGTGCCAGCAGTTTATCGTCAACCTACGAGCAGTACTTC
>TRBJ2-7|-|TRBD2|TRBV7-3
CASSPRRERNEQYF
TGTGCCAGCAGCCCTAGGCGGGAGAGGAACGAGCAGTACTTC
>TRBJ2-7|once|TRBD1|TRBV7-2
CASSLSRQGYEQYF
TGTGCCAGCAGCTTATCCCGACAGGGCTACGAGCAGTACTTC
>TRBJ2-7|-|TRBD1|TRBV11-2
CASNAGQGHEQYF
TGTGCCAGCAACGCGGGACAGGGGCACGAGCAGTACTTC
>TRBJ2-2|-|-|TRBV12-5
CASGLALAQGELFF
TGTGCTAGTGGTTTGGCCCTAGCCCAGGGGGAGCTGTTTTTT
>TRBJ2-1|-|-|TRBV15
CATSRGLEMRNEQFF
TGTGCCACCAGCAGGGGGCTGGAAATGAGAAATGAGCAGTTCTTC
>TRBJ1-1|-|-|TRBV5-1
CASRLEGSSTEAFF
TGCGCCAGCAGGTTAGAGGGGAGCAGTACTGAAGCTTTCTTT
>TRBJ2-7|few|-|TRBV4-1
CASSRPLGDNSDEQYF
TGCGCCAGCAGCCGCCCTTTGGGGGACAACTCGGACGAGCAGTACTTC
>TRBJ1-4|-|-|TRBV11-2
CASSLDMRDYEKLFF
TGTGCCAGCAGCTTAGATATGAGGGACTATGAAAAACTGTTTTTT
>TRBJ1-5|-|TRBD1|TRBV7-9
CASSLAGQGHSNQPQHF
TGTGCCAGCAGCTTGGCGGGACAGGGTCATAGCAATCAGCCCCAGCATTTT
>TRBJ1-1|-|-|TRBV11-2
CASRRGQNTEAFF
TGTGCCAGCAGACGGGGACAGAACACTGAAGCTTTCTTT
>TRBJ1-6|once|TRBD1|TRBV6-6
CASSYGQGPNSPLHF
TGTGCCAGCAGTTACGGACAGGGTCCTAATTCACCCCTCCACTTT
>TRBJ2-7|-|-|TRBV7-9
CASSPYRVGRSYEQYF
TGTGCCAGCAGCCCATATAGGGTCGGACGATCCTACGAGCAGTACTTC
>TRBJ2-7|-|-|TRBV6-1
CASSEAGQTYEQYF
TGTGCCAGCAGTGAAGCGGGACAAACCTACGAGCAGTACTTC
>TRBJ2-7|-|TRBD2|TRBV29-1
CSVGEAGAGYEQYF
TGCAGCGTTGGGGAAGCGGGGGCCGGGTACGAGCAGTACTTC
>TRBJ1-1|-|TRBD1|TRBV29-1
CSVDTGGTEAFF
TGCAGCGTTGATACAGGGGGCACTGAAGCTTTCTTT
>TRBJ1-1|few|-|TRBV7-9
CASSLRVTEAFF
TGTGCCAGCAGCTTACGGGTTACTGAAGCTTTCTTT
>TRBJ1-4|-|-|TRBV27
CASSLQAGPNEKLFF
TGTGCCAGCAGTTTACAGGCAGGGCCTAATGAAAAACTGTTTTTT
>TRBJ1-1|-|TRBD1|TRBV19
CASSIRTGGLTEAFF
TGTGCCAGTAGTATACGGACAGGGGGCTTGACTGAAGCTTTCTTT
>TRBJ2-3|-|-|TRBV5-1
CASSSASGRSTDTQYF
TGCGCCAGCAGCTCCGCCAGCGGGCGGAGCACAGATACGCAGTATTTT
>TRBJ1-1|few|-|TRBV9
CASSAGPGQGNTEAFF
TGTGCCAGCAGCGCGGGTCCAGGGCAGGGGAACACTGAAGCTTTCTTT
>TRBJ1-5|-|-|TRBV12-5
CASGLGIGNQPQHF
TGTGCTAGTGGTTTGGGGATAGGGAATCAGCCCCAGCATTTT
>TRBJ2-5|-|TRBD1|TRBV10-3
CAISESRTGGQETQYF
TGTGCCATCAGTGAGTCGAGGACAGGGGGACAAGAGACCCAGTACTTC
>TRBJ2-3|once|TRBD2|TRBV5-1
CASRIGLAGGTTDTQYF
TGCGCCAGCAGGATTGGACTAGCGGGGGGGACCACAGATACGCAGTATTTT
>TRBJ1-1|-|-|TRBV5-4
CASRAGTTNTEAFF
TGTGCCAGCAGGGCCGGGACAACCAACACTGAAGCTTTCTTT
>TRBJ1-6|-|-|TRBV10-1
CASSEGPEHLHF
TGCGCCAGCAGTGAGGGACCCGAGCACCTCCACTTT